This T cell receptor (beta chain) was recovered during a study of identical twins. TCRdb reprocessed the 5' RACE reads via MiXCR and lists one record per CDR3 protein. The sample shows 750,000 to 950,000 distinct CDR3 sequences, about 12% of them seen only once. The CDR3 is 14 residues long. The germline CDR1 and CDR2 sequences are DFQATT and SNEGSKA (reference sequence). Trimming removed 0 bases at V and 2 bases at J, with 10 bases between. The table lists this clonotype with many counts. The donors were all healthy and Caucasian. These data also featured in a second study, about yellow fever vaccine responses in identical twins.

The chain joins TRBV20-1 to TRBJ1-1; D ambiguous. This TCR came from a woman in her late teens or twenties in good health. Source material: PBMCs. CDR3 residues: CSARDLGYNTEAFF. The DNA of the CDR3 is TGCAGTGCTAGAGATTTAGGGTATAACACTGAAGCTTTCTTT.